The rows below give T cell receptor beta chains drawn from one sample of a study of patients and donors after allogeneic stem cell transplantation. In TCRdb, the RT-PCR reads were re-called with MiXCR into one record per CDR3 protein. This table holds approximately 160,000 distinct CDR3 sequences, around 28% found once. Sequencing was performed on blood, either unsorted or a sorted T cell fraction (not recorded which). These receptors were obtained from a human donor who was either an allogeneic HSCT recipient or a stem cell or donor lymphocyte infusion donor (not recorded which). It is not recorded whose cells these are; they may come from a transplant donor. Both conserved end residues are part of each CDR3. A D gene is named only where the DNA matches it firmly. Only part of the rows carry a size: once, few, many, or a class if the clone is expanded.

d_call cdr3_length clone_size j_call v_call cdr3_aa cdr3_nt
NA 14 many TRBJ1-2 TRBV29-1 CSASGSGANYGYTF TGCAGCGCCTCGGGATCCGGGGCCAACTATGGCTACACCTTC
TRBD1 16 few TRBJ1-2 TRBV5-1 CASSPLDRGHSYGYTF TGCGCCAGCAGCCCGTTGGACAGGGGCCACTCCTATGGCTACACCTTC
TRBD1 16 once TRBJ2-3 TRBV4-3 CASSQRTGSSTDTQYF TGCGCCAGCAGCCAACGGACAGGGAGCTCGACAGATACGCAGTATTTT
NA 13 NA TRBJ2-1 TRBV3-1 CASSQLATNEQFF TGTGCCAGCAGCCAACTAGCAACCAATGAGCAGTTCTTC
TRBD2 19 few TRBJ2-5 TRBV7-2 CASSLALTSGRYLQETQYF TGTGCCAGCAGCTTAGCGCTGACTAGCGGGAGGTACCTCCAAGAGACCCAGTACTTC
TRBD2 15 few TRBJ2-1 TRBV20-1 CSARGQREVYNEQFF TGCAGTGCTAGAGGCCAGCGGGAGGTTTACAATGAGCAGTTCTTC
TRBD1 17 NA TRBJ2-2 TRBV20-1 CSAPHPPYRGSTGELFF TGCAGTGCGCCTCACCCTCCTTACAGGGGTAGCACCGGGGAGCTGTTTTTT
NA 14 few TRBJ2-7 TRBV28 CASSSAAILREQYF TGTGCCAGCAGTTCGGCGGCTATTTTACGAGAGCAGTACTTC
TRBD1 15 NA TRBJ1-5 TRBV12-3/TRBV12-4 CASSFGGQGNQPQHF TGTGCCAGCAGTTTTGGTGGACAGGGCAATCAGCCCCAGCATTTT
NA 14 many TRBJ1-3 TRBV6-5 CASTGDFSGNTIYF TGTGCCAGCACCGGTGACTTCTCTGGAAACACCATATATTTT
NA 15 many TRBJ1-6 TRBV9 CASNDGGSNYSPLHF TGTGCCAGCAACGATGGAGGGAGCAATTATTCACCCCTCCACTTT
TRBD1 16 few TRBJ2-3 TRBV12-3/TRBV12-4 CASRTRDSSSTDTQYF TGTGCCAGCAGAACCCGGGACAGCTCTAGCACAGATACGCAGTATTTT
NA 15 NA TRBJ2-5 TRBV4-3 CASSHSLGLRETQYF TGCGCCAGCAGCCATTCACTGGGGCTGCGAGAGACCCAGTACTTC
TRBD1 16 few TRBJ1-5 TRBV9 CASSVGDRASNQPQHF TGTGCCAGCAGCGTAGGGGACAGGGCTAGCAATCAGCCCCAGCATTTT
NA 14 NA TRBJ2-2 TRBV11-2 CASSFGWNTGELFF TGTGCCAGCAGCTTCGGTTGGAACACCGGGGAGCTGTTTTTT
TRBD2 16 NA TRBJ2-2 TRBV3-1 CASSHLAGEETGELFF TGTGCCAGCAGCCACCTAGCGGGAGAGGAGACCGGGGAGCTGTTTTTT
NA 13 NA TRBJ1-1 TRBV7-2 CASSLIRNTEAFF TGTGCCAGCAGCTTAATACGGAACACTGAAGCTTTCTTT
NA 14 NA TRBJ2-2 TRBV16 CASSQRPLTGELFF TGTGCCAGCAGCCAACGGCCACTCACCGGGGAGCTGTTTTTT
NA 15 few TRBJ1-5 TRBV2 CATTRTGAGNQPQHF TGTGCCACCACCCGCACGGGGGCTGGCAATCAGCCCCAGCATTTT
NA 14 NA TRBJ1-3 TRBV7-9 CASNQGLSGNTIYF TGTGCCAGCAACCAGGGCCTCTCTGGAAACACCATATATTTT
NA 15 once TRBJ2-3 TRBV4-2 CASSHTTGEGGGRYF TGTGCCAGCAGCCACACCACAGGGGAGGGAGGGGGAAGGTATTTT
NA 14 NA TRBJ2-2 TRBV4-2 CASAPGDITGELFF TGTGCCAGCGCCCCAGGAGACATCACCGGGGAGCTGTTTTTT
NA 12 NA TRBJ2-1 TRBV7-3 CASSLKGHEQFF TGTGCCAGCAGCTTAAAAGGGCATGAGCAGTTCTTC
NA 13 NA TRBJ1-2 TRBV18 CASSPPGVDGYTF TGTGCCAGCTCACCACCTGGGGTCGATGGCTACACCTTC
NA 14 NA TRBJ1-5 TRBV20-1 CSARDEESGQPQHF TGCAGTGCTAGAGATGAGGAGTCGGGCCAGCCCCAGCATTTT
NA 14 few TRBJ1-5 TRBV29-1 CSVEVESGERPQHF TGCAGCGTTGAAGTGGAGTCAGGTGAAAGGCCCCAGCATTTT
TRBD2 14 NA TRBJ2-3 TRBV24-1 CATRGTSVADTQYF TGTGCCACCCGAGGGACTAGCGTCGCAGATACGCAGTATTTT
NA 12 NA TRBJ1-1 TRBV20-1 CSARVVKAEAFF TGCAGTGCTAGGGTAGTTAAGGCTGAAGCTTTCTTT
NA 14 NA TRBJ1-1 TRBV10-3 CAISERTANTEAFF TGTGCCATCAGTGAGCGTACAGCTAACACTGAAGCTTTCTTT
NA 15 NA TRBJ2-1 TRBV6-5 CASSYVGVTYNEQFF TGTGCCAGCAGTTACGTGGGAGTCACCTACAATGAGCAGTTCTTC
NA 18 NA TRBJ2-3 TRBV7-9 CASSLGRSSGVETDTQYF TGTGCCAGCAGCTTAGGGCGGAGCAGTGGGGTGGAAACAGATACGCAGTATTTT
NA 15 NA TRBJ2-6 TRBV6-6 CASSYLVSGANVLTF TGTGCCAGCAGTTACCTCGTTTCTGGGGCCAACGTCCTGACTTTC
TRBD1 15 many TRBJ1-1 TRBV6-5 CASSWTGALNTEAFF TGTGCCAGCAGCTGGACAGGTGCTTTGAACACTGAAGCTTTCTTT
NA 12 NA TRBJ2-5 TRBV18 CASSPVGETQYF TGTGCCAGCTCACCAGTGGGGGAGACCCAGTACTTC
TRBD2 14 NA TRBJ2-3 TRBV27 CASKLAGSTDTQYF TGTGCCAGCAAACTAGCGGGGAGCACAGATACGCAGTATTTT
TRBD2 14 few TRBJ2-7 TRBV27 CASTPSGNRYEQYF TGTGCCAGCACCCCTAGCGGAAACCGCTACGAGCAGTACTTC
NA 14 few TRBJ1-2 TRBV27 CASSTRGPGGGYTF TGTGCCAGCAGTACTCGAGGCCCGGGCGGTGGCTACACCTTC
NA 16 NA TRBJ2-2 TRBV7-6 CASSFPDSFNTGELFF TGTGCCAGCAGTTTCCCCGACAGTTTCAACACCGGGGAGCTGTTTTTT
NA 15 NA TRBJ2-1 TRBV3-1 CASSQPRTWGNEQFF TGTGCCAGCAGCCAACCCCGGACCTGGGGCAATGAGCAGTTCTTC
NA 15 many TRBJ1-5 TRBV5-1 CASSFNRVGNQPQHF TGCGCCAGCAGCTTCAACAGGGTTGGCAATCAGCCCCAGCATTTT
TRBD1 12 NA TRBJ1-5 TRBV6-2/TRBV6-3 CASSYLTGRQHF TGTGCCAGCAGTTACTTGACAGGGCGCCAGCATTTT
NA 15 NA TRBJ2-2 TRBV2 CASMPRGRGTGELFF TGTGCCAGCATGCCACGTGGCAGGGGAACCGGGGAGCTGTTTTTT
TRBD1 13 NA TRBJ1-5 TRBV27 CASRDRGSQPQHF TGTGCCAGCAGAGACAGGGGCAGTCAGCCCCAGCATTTT
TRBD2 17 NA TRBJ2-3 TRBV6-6 CASSSTSSGRNTDTQYF TGTGCCAGCAGTTCCACCTCAAGCGGGAGGAACACAGATACGCAGTATTTT
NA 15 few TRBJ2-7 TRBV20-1 CSAPGGGDRTYEQYF TGCAGTGCTCCGGGAGGGGGGGACAGGACCTACGAGCAGTACTTC
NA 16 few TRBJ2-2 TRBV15 CATSGRERTNTGELFF TGTGCCACCAGCGGACGAGAGAGAACTAACACCGGGGAGCTGTTTTTT
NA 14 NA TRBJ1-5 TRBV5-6 CASSLIGVGQPQHF TGTGCCAGCAGCTTGATAGGGGTAGGTCAGCCCCAGCATTTT
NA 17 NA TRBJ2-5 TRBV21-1 CASSKALLSGGGETQYF TGTGCCAGCAGCAAAGCGCTTTTGAGTGGAGGTGGGGAGACCCAGTACTTC
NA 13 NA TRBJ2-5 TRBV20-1 CSATPLALGTQYF TGCAGTGCTACCCCCCTCGCCCTCGGGACCCAGTACTTC
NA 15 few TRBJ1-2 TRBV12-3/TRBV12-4 CASSLNGITNYGYTF TGTGCCAGCAGCTTGAACGGAATTACTAACTATGGCTACACCTTC
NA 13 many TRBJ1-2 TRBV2 CASSVGEDYGYTF TGTGCCAGCAGTGTGGGGGAGGACTATGGCTACACCTTC
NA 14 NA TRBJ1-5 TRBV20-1 CSARTSDFSQPQHF TGCAGTGCTAGGACGTCAGACTTCTCTCAGCCCCAGCATTTT
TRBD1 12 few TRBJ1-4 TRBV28 CASSLDREKLFF TGTGCCAGCAGTCTGGACAGGGAAAAACTGTTTTTT
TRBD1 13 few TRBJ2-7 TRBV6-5 CASSLGQGVEQYF TGTGCCAGCAGTTTGGGACAGGGGGTCGAGCAGTACTTC
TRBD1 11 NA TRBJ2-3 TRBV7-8 CASSSGTGVYF TGTGCCAGCAGCTCCGGGACAGGAGTGTATTTT